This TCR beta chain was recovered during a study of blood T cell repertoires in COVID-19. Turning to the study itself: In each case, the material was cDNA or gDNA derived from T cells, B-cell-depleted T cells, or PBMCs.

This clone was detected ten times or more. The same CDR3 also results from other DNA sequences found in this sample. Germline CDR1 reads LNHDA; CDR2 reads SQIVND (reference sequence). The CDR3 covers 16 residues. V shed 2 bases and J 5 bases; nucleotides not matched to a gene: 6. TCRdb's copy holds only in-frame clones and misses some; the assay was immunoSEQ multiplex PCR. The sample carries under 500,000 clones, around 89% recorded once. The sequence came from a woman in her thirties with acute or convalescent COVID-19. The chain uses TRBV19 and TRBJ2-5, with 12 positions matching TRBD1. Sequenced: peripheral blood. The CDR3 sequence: CASSISGQGAQETQYF. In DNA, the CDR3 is TGTGCCAGTAGTATATCGGGACAGGGGGCCCAGGAGACCCAGTACTTC.